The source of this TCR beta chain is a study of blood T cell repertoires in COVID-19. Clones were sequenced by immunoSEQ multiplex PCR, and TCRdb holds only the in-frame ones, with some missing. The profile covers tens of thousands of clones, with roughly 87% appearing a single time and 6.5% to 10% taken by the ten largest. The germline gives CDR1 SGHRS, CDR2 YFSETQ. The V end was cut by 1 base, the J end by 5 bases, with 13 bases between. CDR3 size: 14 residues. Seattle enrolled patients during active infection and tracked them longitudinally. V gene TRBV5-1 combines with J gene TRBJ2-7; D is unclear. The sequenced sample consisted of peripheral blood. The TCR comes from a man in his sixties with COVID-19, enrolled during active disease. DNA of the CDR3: TGCGCCAGCAGCTTGTCAACAGCCCCGGACGAGCAGTACTTC. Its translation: CASSLSTAPDEQYF. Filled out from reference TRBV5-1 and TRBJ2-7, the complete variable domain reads KAGVTQTPRYLIKTRGQQVTLSCSPISGHRSVSWYQQTPGQGLQFLFEYFSETQRNKGNFPGRFSGRQFSNSRSEMNVSTLELGDSALYLCASSLSTAPDEQYFGPGTRLTVT.